This T cell receptor (beta chain) was retrieved from a study of blood T cells in healthy people across ages. A second PCR, run for roughly 7 to 11 cycles, used a sample-barcoded 5' primer plus a J-beta primer mix. Every single cDNA molecule received a tag from a template-switch adaptor with 12 random nucleotides. From the 5' RACE reads, TCRdb called clonotypes with MiXCR, one entry per CDR3 protein. Here the sample spans hundreds of thousands of distinct CDR3 sequences, roughly 50% being singletons. This clonotype came up a few times. The CDR3 contains 14 residues. The germline V and J ends were trimmed by 3 bases and 6 bases, with 15 bases remaining between them. Germline CDR1 is SEHNR and CDR2 is FQNEAQ (reference sequence). Total RNA, at least 5.5 micrograms per sample, was extracted from PBMCs.

The chain carries TRBV7-9 and TRBJ2-7, with no clear D. The material sequenced was blood. The sequence was collected from a man between 60 and 75 years old in good health. The CDR3 DNA reads TGTGCCAGCAGCTTGGCGGCCCTGCGAACCGAGCAGTACTTC. It codes for CASSLAALRTEQYF.